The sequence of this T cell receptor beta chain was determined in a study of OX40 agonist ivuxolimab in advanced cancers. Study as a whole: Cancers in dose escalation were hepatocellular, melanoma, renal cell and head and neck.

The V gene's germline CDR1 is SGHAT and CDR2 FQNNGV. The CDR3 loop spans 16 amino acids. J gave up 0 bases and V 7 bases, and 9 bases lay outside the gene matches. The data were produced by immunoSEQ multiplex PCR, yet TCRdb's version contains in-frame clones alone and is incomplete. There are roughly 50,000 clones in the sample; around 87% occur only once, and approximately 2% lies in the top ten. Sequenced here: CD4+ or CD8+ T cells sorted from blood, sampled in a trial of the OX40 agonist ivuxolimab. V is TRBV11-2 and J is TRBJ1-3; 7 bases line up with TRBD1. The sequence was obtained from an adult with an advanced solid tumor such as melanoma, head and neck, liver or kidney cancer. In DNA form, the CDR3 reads TGTGCCAGCACCTCCGGGACAGCCAACTCTGGAAACACCATATATTTT. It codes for CASTSGTANSGNTIYF.